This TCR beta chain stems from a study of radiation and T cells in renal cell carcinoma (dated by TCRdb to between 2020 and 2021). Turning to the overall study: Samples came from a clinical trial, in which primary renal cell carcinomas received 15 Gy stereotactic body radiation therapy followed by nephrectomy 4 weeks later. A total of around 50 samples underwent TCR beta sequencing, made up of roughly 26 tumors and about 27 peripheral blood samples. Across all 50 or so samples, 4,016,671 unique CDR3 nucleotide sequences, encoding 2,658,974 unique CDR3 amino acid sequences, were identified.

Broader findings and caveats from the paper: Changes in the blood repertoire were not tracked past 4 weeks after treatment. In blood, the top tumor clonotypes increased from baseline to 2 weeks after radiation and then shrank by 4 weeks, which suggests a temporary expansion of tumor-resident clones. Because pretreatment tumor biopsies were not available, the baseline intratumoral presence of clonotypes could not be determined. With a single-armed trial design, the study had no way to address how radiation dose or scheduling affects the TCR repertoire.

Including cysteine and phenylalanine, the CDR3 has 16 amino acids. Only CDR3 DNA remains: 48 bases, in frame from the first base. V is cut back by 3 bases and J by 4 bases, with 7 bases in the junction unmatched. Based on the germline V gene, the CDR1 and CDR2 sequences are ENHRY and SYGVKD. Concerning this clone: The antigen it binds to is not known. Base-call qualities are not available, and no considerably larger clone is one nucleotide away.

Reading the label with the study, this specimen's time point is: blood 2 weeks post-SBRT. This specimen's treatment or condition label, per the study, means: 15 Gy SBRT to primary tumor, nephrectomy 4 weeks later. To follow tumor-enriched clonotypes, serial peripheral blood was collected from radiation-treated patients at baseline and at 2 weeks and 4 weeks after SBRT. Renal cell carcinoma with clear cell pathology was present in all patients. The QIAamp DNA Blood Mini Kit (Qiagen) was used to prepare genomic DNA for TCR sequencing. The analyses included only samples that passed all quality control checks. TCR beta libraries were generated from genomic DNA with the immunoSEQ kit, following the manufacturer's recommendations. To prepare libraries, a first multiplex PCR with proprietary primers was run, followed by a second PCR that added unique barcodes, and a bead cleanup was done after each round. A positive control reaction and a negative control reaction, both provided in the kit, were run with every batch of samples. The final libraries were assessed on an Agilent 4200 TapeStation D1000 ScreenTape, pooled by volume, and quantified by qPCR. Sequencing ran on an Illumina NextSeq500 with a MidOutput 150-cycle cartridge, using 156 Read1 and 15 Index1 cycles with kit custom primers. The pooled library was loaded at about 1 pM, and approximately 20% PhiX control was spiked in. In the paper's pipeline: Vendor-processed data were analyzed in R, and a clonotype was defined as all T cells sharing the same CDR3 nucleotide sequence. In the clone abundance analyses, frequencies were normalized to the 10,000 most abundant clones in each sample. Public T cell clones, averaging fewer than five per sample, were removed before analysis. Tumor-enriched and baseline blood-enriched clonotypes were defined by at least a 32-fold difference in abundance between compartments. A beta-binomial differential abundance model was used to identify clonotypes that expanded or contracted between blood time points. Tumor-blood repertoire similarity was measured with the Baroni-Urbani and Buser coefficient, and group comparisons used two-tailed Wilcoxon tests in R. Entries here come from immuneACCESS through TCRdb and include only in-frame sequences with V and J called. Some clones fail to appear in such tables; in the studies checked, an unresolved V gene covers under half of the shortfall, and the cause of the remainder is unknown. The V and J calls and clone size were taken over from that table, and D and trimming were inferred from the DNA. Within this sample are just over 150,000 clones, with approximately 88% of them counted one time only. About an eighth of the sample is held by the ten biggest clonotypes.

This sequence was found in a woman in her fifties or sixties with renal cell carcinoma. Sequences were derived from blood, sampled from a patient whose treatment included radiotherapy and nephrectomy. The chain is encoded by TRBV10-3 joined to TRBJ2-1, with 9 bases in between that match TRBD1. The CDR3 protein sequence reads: CAISDPRTGDYNEQFF. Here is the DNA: TGTGCCATCAGTGACCCCCGGACAGGGGATTACAATGAGCAGTTCTTC.